These T cell receptor beta chains were read from a single sample in a study of PD-1 blockade in classical Hodgkin lymphoma. Sequencing used immunoSEQ multiplex PCR; TCRdb keeps in-frame clones, though not all of them. The sample yields tens of thousands of clones, around 65% seen once. The sequences come from peripheral blood mononuclear cells (PBMCs), collected at baseline. Source of these receptors: a human donor with classical Hodgkin lymphoma. The CDR3 runs from the conserved cysteine through the conserved F or W. The D gene is left open where the match is weak. The size entry is marked missing in some rows and otherwise reads once, few, many or a size class.

D: -; J: TRBJ1-5; size: once; V: TRBV5-1; CDR3: CASSPQGYSNQPQHF; DNA: TGCGCCAGCAGCCCGCAGGGATATAGCAATCAGCCCCAGCATTTT
D: TRBD2; J: TRBJ2-7; size: -; V: TRBV29-1; CDR3: CSVATSGAYEQYF; DNA: TGCAGCGTCGCCACTAGCGGAGCTTACGAGCAGTACTTC
D: TRBD2; J: TRBJ2-1; size: -; V: TRBV7-3; CDR3: CASSPSGLAGRYEQFF; DNA: TGTGCCAGCAGCCCCTCGGGACTAGCGGGAAGATATGAGCAGTTCTTC
D: -; J: TRBJ1-6; size: -; V: TRBV18; CDR3: CASSPNWIRANNSPLHF; DNA: TGTGCCAGCTCACCAAATTGGATCAGGGCCAATAATTCACCCCTCCACTTT
D: TRBD1; J: TRBJ1-6; size: -; V: TRBV10-3; CDR3: CAISDERTGYNSPLHF; DNA: TGTGCCATCAGTGACGAAAGGACAGGGTATAATTCACCCCTCCACTTT
D: TRBD1; J: TRBJ1-2; size: -; V: TRBV5-1; CDR3: CASSLEGQGQNGYTF; DNA: TGCGCCAGCAGCTTAGAGGGACAGGGGCAAAATGGCTACACCTTC
D: TRBD1; J: TRBJ2-7; size: few; V: TRBV6-1; CDR3: CASSPGQDSYEQYF; DNA: TGTGCCAGCAGTCCGGGACAGGACTCCTACGAGCAGTACTTC
D: -; J: TRBJ1-2; size: -; V: TRBV10-3; CDR3: CAISQGSNYGYTF; DNA: TGTGCCATTAGCCAAGGTAGTAACTATGGCTACACCTTC
D: -; J: TRBJ2-1; size: -; V: TRBV6-5; CDR3: CASSFRGEGDNEQFF; DNA: TGTGCCAGCAGTTTCAGGGGTGAAGGGGACAATGAGCAGTTCTTC
D: -; J: TRBJ2-5; size: -; V: TRBV6-5; CDR3: CASSYSERRTQYF; DNA: TGTGCCAGCAGTTACTCGGAGCGTCGGACCCAGTACTTC
D: TRBD1; J: TRBJ2-7; size: -; V: TRBV30; CDR3: CAWSGGTGGYEQYF; DNA: TGTGCCTGGAGTGGCGGGACAGGGGGCTACGAGCAGTACTTC
D: -; J: TRBJ1-6; size: medium-sized; V: TRBV7-9; CDR3: CASSFGELLYNSPLHF; DNA: TGTGCCAGCAGCTTTGGGGAGCTCCTCTATAATTCACCCCTCCACTTT
D: -; J: TRBJ1-3; size: -; V: TRBV9; CDR3: CASSVTGSAGNTIYF; DNA: TGTGCCAGCAGCGTCACAGGGTCCGCAGGAAACACCATATATTTT
D: TRBD1; J: TRBJ2-1; size: few; V: TRBV28; CDR3: CASRLVPDRALSYNEQFF; DNA: TGTGCCAGCAGACTGGTGCCCGACAGGGCCCTCTCCTACAATGAGCAGTTCTTC
D: -; J: TRBJ2-1; size: -; V: TRBV30; CDR3: CAWSATHNEQFF; DNA: TGTGCCTGGAGTGCGACTCACAATGAGCAGTTCTTC
D: TRBD1; J: TRBJ1-1; size: once; V: TRBV29-1; CDR3: CSVAGQGGSVAFF; DNA: TGCAGCGTTGCCGGACAGGGCGGGTCGGTAGCTTTCTTT
D: -; J: TRBJ1-3; size: once; V: TRBV7-2; CDR3: CASSFRSPGNTIYF; DNA: TGTGCCAGCAGCTTCCGATCCCCCGGAAACACCATATATTTT
D: -; J: TRBJ2-2; size: -; V: TRBV7-2; CDR3: CASSLARQGWTGELFF; DNA: TGTGCCAGCAGCTTAGCGCGTCAGGGATGGACCGGGGAGCTGTTTTTT
D: -; J: TRBJ2-7; size: few; V: TRBV30; CDR3: CAWSVTHGSSYEQYF; DNA: TGTGCCTGGAGTGTAACCCACGGGAGTTCCTACGAGCAGTACTTC
D: TRBD1; J: TRBJ2-7; size: few; V: TRBV5-6; CDR3: CASSLSYRGDQYF; DNA: TGTGCCAGCAGCTTGTCATACAGGGGGGACCAGTACTTC
D: -; J: TRBJ1-1; size: -; V: TRBV7-9; CDR3: CASSLILLLEAFF; DNA: TGTGCCAGCAGCTTAATACTACTACTTGAAGCTTTCTTT
D: -; J: TRBJ2-7; size: -; V: TRBV7-6; CDR3: CASSLATGRGPYEQYF; DNA: TGTGCCAGCAGCTTAGCGACCGGGCGCGGTCCATACGAGCAGTACTTC
D: -; J: TRBJ2-3; size: -; V: TRBV11-3; CDR3: CASSLFHSSTDTQYF; DNA: TGTGCCAGCAGCTTATTCCACTCTAGCACAGATACGCAGTATTTT
D: -; J: TRBJ2-7; size: -; V: TRBV6-5; CDR3: CASSFDRLSYEQYF; DNA: TGTGCCAGCAGTTTCGACAGGCTATCCTACGAGCAGTACTTC
D: -; J: TRBJ1-4; size: -; V: TRBV7-8; CDR3: CASSLVPAVATNEKLFF; DNA: TGTGCCAGCAGCTTAGTCCCGGCGGTAGCAACTAATGAAAAACTGTTTTTT
D: TRBD2; J: TRBJ2-1; size: -; V: TRBV5-1; CDR3: CASTLLAGNNEQFF; DNA: TGCGCCAGCACCCTCCTAGCGGGAAACAATGAGCAGTTCTTC
D: -; J: TRBJ1-3; size: -; V: TRBV6-1; CDR3: CASSEGWGGGNTIYF; DNA: TGTGCCAGCAGTGAAGGGTGGGGGGGTGGAAACACCATATATTTT
D: TRBD1; J: TRBJ1-2; size: few; V: TRBV19; CDR3: CASSQAGTGAALGGYTF; DNA: TGTGCCAGTAGCCAAGCCGGGACAGGGGCAGCCTTGGGTGGCTACACCTTC
D: -; J: TRBJ1-1; size: few; V: TRBV4-1; CDR3: CASSLQLTGGTEAFF; DNA: TGCGCCAGCAGCCTTCAACTGACGGGCGGGACTGAAGCTTTCTTT
D: -; J: TRBJ2-2; size: -; V: TRBV6-5; CDR3: CASSYSQNTGELFF; DNA: TGTGCCAGCAGTTACTCTCAGAACACCGGGGAGCTGTTTTTT
D: -; J: TRBJ1-2; size: -; V: TRBV20-1; CDR3: CSAGSDYGYTF; DNA: TGCAGTGCGGGGTCAGACTATGGCTACACCTTC
D: -; J: TRBJ2-2; size: -; V: TRBV5-1; CDR3: CASSLGQAYLRAGELFF; DNA: TGCGCCAGCAGCTTGGGACAGGCGTACTTGCGGGCCGGGGAGCTGTTTTTT
D: -; J: TRBJ2-2; size: -; V: TRBV5-6; CDR3: CASSLGGNTGELFF; DNA: TGTGCCAGCAGCTTGGGAGGGAACACCGGGGAGCTGTTTTTT
D: TRBD2; J: TRBJ2-3; size: -; V: TRBV5-1; CDR3: CASSAFPSGRYTDTQYF; DNA: TGCGCCAGCAGCGCCTTCCCTAGCGGGCGTTACACAGATACGCAGTATTTT
D: -; J: TRBJ2-5; size: few; V: TRBV19; CDR3: CASSIYIGQSQETQYF; DNA: TGTGCCAGTAGTATCTATATAGGACAGAGCCAAGAGACCCAGTACTTC
D: TRBD1; J: TRBJ1-6; size: -; V: TRBV18; CDR3: CASSRAGGYNSPLHF; DNA: TGTGCCAGCTCACGGGCAGGGGGCTATAATTCACCCCTCCACTTT
D: -; J: TRBJ1-1; size: -; V: TRBV6-5; CDR3: CASTYGISANTEAFF; DNA: TGTGCCAGCACCTACGGAATTAGCGCGAACACTGAAGCTTTCTTT